A selection of T cell receptor beta chains follows, all from one sample in a study of T cells after yellow fever vaccination. Via MiXCR, TCRdb re-called the 5' RACE reads, giving one row per CDR3 protein. The sample yields about 400,000 distinct CDR3 sequences, 6.2% seen once. The sequenced sample was PBMCs, obtained 5 days after the yellow fever booster vaccination. All receptors come from a man aged 25 to 40 who received the YFV17D yellow fever vaccine. Each CDR3 is given with its conserved first and last residue. Fields, in order: clone size, V gene, D gene, J gene, CDR3 protein, CDR3 DNA. D genes are given only for firm matches. Clone sizes are given selectively: once, few, many, or a class where the clone is expanded.

clone_size: -; v_call: TRBV7-6; d_call: -; j_call: TRBJ2-1; cdr3_aa: CASSPNALSSYNEQFF; cdr3_nt: TGTGCCAGCAGTCCTAACGCGCTTAGCTCCTACAATGAGCAGTTCTTC
clone_size: -; v_call: TRBV20-1; d_call: -; j_call: TRBJ2-7; cdr3_aa: CSARDLQVGQYF; cdr3_nt: TGCAGTGCTAGAGATTTACAGGTCGGGCAGTACTTC
clone_size: many; v_call: TRBV20-1; d_call: -; j_call: TRBJ2-7; cdr3_aa: CSARGGQIMGEQYF; cdr3_nt: TGCAGTGCTAGAGGAGGGCAAATTATGGGCGAGCAGTACTTC
clone_size: few; v_call: TRBV20-1; d_call: -; j_call: TRBJ2-3; cdr3_aa: CSARDRRGPADTQYF; cdr3_nt: TGCAGTGCTAGAGATCGGCGGGGGCCAGCAGATACGCAGTATTTT
clone_size: few; v_call: TRBV7-6; d_call: -; j_call: TRBJ2-7; cdr3_aa: CASSLDSVGGGHEQYF; cdr3_nt: TGTGCCAGCAGCTTAGATTCTGTGGGAGGGGGCCACGAGCAGTACTTC
clone_size: few; v_call: TRBV5-4; d_call: -; j_call: TRBJ2-3; cdr3_aa: CASSPETRWGPDTQYF; cdr3_nt: TGTGCCAGCAGCCCCGAGACGAGGTGGGGCCCAGATACGCAGTATTTT
clone_size: many; v_call: TRBV6-5; d_call: -; j_call: TRBJ2-3; cdr3_aa: CASSYRDTRTDTQYF; cdr3_nt: TGTGCCAGCAGTTACCGGGACACCCGCACAGATACGCAGTATTTT
clone_size: -; v_call: TRBV29-1; d_call: -; j_call: TRBJ2-5; cdr3_aa: CSAFLLTDRIETQYF; cdr3_nt: TGCAGCGCCTTTCTCTTGACGGACAGAATAGAGACCCAGTACTTC
clone_size: many; v_call: TRBV29-1; d_call: -; j_call: TRBJ2-5; cdr3_aa: CSVDSPQETQYF; cdr3_nt: TGCAGCGTGGACAGTCCTCAAGAGACCCAGTACTTC
clone_size: many; v_call: TRBV6-1; d_call: TRBD1; j_call: TRBJ2-3; cdr3_aa: CASSPRQGQQDTQYF; cdr3_nt: TGTGCCAGCAGTCCCCGACAGGGCCAGCAGGATACGCAGTATTTT
clone_size: few; v_call: TRBV29-1; d_call: -; j_call: TRBJ1-2; cdr3_aa: CSVRDGYYGYTF; cdr3_nt: TGCAGCGTTCGGGACGGTTACTATGGCTACACCTTC
clone_size: many; v_call: TRBV6-5; d_call: -; j_call: TRBJ2-7; cdr3_aa: CASSYSRPDRLTYEQYF; cdr3_nt: TGTGCCAGCAGTTACTCGAGGCCCGACAGGCTCACCTACGAGCAGTACTTC
clone_size: many; v_call: TRBV11-1; d_call: TRBD2; j_call: TRBJ2-1; cdr3_aa: CASSFTGTSDTFSYNEQFF; cdr3_nt: TGTGCCAGCAGCTTCACCGGGACTAGCGATACGTTCTCCTACAATGAGCAGTTCTTC
clone_size: -; v_call: TRBV20-1; d_call: TRBD2; j_call: TRBJ2-5; cdr3_aa: CSARDGTSGTSRLGETQYF; cdr3_nt: TGCAGTGCTAGAGATGGTACTAGCGGGACCTCTCGACTGGGAGAGACCCAGTACTTC
clone_size: many; v_call: TRBV5-4; d_call: -; j_call: TRBJ2-5; cdr3_aa: CASSLDVGETQYF; cdr3_nt: TGTGCCAGCAGCTTGGATGTGGGAGAGACCCAGTACTTC
clone_size: few; v_call: TRBV6-2/TRBV6-3; d_call: -; j_call: TRBJ2-7; cdr3_aa: CASAGTPLYEQYF; cdr3_nt: TGTGCCAGCGCCGGGACACCTTTATACGAGCAGTACTTC
clone_size: -; v_call: TRBV20-1; d_call: -; j_call: TRBJ2-5; cdr3_aa: CCASVSVYQETQYF; cdr3_nt: TGCTGTGCTAGTGTGTCAGTGTACCAAGAGACCCAGTACTTC
clone_size: -; v_call: TRBV20-1; d_call: TRBD1; j_call: TRBJ2-5; cdr3_aa: CCARLHPGQGKETQYF; cdr3_nt: TGCTGTGCTAGACTGCACCCGGGACAGGGCAAAGAGACCCAGTACTTC
clone_size: -; v_call: TRBV5-4; d_call: TRBD1; j_call: TRBJ2-3; cdr3_aa: CASSLGDRSTDTQYF; cdr3_nt: TGTGCCAGCAGCTTGGGGGACAGGAGCACAGATACGCAGTATTTT
clone_size: -; v_call: TRBV20-1; d_call: -; j_call: TRBJ2-2; cdr3_aa: CSATRLTGELFF; cdr3_nt: TGCAGTGCTACGCGCTTAACCGGGGAGCTGTTTTTT
clone_size: few; v_call: TRBV20-1; d_call: TRBD2; j_call: TRBJ2-3; cdr3_aa: CSASPSGTEDTQYF; cdr3_nt: TGCAGTGCTAGTCCTAGCGGGACTGAAGATACGCAGTATTTT
clone_size: many; v_call: TRBV20-1; d_call: -; j_call: TRBJ2-7; cdr3_aa: CSAGQGAYEQYF; cdr3_nt: TGCAGTGCAGGCCAGGGTGCCTACGAGCAGTACTTC
clone_size: -; v_call: TRBV4-3; d_call: TRBD1; j_call: TRBJ1-2; cdr3_aa: CASSHQGTGEYGYTF; cdr3_nt: TGCGCCAGCAGCCACCAAGGGACAGGGGAGTATGGCTACACCTTC
clone_size: -; v_call: TRBV29-1; d_call: TRBD2; j_call: TRBJ2-2; cdr3_aa: CSVLGTSGGFGELFF; cdr3_nt: TGCAGCGTTCTCGGGACTAGCGGGGGCTTCGGGGAGCTGTTTTTT
clone_size: many; v_call: TRBV7-2; d_call: -; j_call: TRBJ1-6; cdr3_aa: CASSLETYSPLHF; cdr3_nt: TGTGCCAGCAGCTTAGAGACTTACTCACCCCTCCACTTT
clone_size: few; v_call: TRBV29-1; d_call: TRBD1; j_call: TRBJ2-1; cdr3_aa: CSVRDSSGYEQFF; cdr3_nt: TGCAGCGTACGGGACAGTTCGGGTTATGAGCAGTTCTTC
clone_size: many; v_call: TRBV20-1; d_call: TRBD2; j_call: TRBJ2-1; cdr3_aa: CSAHGTSIEQFF; cdr3_nt: TGCAGTGCTCACGGGACTAGCATTGAGCAGTTCTTC
clone_size: many; v_call: TRBV7-2; d_call: TRBD1; j_call: TRBJ1-1; cdr3_aa: CASSLASQGVNTEAFF; cdr3_nt: TGTGCCAGCAGCTTAGCCTCACAGGGGGTGAACACTGAAGCTTTCTTT
clone_size: many; v_call: TRBV11-2; d_call: TRBD2; j_call: TRBJ2-4; cdr3_aa: CASSLDQVSGRSIQYF; cdr3_nt: TGTGCCAGCAGCTTAGATCAGGTTAGCGGGAGGAGCATTCAGTACTTC
clone_size: -; v_call: TRBV10-2; d_call: TRBD1; j_call: TRBJ1-5; cdr3_aa: CASSVTGAQPQHF; cdr3_nt: TGCGCCAGCAGTGTAACAGGGGCCCAGCCCCAGCATTTT